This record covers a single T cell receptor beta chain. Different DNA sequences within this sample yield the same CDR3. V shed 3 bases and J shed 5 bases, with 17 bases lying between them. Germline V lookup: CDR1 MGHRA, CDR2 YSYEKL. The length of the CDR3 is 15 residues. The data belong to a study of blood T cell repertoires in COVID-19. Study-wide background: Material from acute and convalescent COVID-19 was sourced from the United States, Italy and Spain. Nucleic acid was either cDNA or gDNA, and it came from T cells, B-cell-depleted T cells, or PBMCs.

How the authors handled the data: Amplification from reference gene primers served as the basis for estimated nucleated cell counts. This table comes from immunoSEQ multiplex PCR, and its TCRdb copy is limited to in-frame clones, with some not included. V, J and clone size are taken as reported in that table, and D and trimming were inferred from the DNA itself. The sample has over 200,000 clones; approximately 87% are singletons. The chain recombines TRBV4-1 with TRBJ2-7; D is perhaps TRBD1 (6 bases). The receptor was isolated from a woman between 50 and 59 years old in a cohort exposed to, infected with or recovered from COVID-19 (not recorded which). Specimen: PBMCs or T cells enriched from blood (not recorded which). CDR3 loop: CASSQSPVQGDEQYF. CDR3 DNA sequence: TGCGCCAGCAGCCAGTCACCGGTACAGGGAGACGAGCAGTACTTC.